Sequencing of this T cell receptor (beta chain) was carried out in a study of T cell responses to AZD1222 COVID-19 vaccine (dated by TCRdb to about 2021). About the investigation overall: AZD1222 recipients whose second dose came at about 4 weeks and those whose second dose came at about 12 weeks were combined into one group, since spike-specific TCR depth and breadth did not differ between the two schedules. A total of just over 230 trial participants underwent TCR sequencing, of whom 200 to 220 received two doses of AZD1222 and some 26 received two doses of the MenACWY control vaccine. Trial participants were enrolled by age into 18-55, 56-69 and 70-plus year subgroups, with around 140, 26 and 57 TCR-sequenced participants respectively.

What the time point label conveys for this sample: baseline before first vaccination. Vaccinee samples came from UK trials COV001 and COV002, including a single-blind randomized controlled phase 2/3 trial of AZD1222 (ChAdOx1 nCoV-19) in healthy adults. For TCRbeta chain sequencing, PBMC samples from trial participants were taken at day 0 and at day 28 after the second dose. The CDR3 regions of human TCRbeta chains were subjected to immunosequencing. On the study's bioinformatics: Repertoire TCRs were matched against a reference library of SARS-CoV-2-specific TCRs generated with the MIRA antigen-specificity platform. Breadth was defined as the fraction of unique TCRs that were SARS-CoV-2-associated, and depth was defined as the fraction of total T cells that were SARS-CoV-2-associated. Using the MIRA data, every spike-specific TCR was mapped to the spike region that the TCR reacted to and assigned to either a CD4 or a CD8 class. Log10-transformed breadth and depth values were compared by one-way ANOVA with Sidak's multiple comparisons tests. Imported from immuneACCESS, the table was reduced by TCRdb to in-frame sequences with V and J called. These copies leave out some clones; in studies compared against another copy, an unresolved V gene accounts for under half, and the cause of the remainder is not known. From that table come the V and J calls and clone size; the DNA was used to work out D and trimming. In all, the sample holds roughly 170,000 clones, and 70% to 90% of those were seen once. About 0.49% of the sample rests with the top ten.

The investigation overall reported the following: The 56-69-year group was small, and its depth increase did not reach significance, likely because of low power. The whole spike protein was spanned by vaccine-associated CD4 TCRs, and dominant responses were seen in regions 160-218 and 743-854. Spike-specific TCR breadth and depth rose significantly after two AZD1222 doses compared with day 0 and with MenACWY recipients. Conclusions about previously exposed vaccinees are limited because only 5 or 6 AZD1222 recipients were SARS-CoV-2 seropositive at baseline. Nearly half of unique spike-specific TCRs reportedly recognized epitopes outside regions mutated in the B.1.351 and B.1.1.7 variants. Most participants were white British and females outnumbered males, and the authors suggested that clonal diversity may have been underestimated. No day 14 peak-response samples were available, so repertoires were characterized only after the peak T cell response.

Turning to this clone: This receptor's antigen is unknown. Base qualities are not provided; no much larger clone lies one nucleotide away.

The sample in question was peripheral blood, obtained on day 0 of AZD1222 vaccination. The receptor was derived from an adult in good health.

The bases are TGTGCCAGCAGCGCAGGGCGGGCAGAAAAACTGTTTTTT. Its amino acids are CASSAGRAEKLFF. The chain was built from TRBV28 and TRBJ1-4; the D region possibly corresponds to TRBD1 (5 bases align). Based on the germline V gene, the CDR1 and CDR2 sequences are MDHEN and SYDVKM. The CDR3 starts with the cysteine, ends with the phenylalanine, and has 13 residues. Here the CDR3 DNA is all that survives: 39 bases in frame from base 1. V is reduced by 6 bases and J by 8 bases, leaving a spacing of 13 bases between them. Extended through the reference TRBV28 and TRBJ1-4 proteins, this CDR3 yields the full variable domain: DVKVTQSSRYLVKRTGEKVFLECVQDMDHENMFWYRQDPGLGLRLIYFSYDVKMKEKGDIPEGYSVSREKKERFSLILESASTNQTSMYLCASSAGRAEKLFFGSGTQLSVL.